Included here is one T cell receptor beta chain sequence, with context. This clonotype has ten or more counts. Its antigen target is currently unknown. Nothing much larger sits one base from this clone, and base qualities are not available. The data were obtained in a study of regulatory T cells in long-lasting Graves disease (dated by TCRdb to about 2021). Broadly, across the study: Antithyroid drugs had been taken for less than 3 months by newly diagnosed Graves' disease patients. A total of roughly 35 samples underwent TCR sequencing: about 13 from persistent and roughly 20 from newly diagnosed Graves' disease patients. This study used TCR sequencing and RNA sequencing of peripheral blood to compare persistent Graves' disease patients against newly diagnosed Graves' disease patients. The study was conducted in China and was registered as a clinical trial. The study at large found these results: Only the TCR beta chain was sequenced and analyzed. Persistent Graves' disease patients showed lower TCR Shannon entropy and fewer highly expanded clones than newly diagnosed patients, suggesting clonal expansion. The study examined only peripheral blood because the primary lesion, thyroid tissue, could not be accessed. Patients with persistent disease shared more public clonotypes (fewer than 3,000) than newly diagnosed patients did (more than 900). As a limitation, the authors acknowledged that the small sample size may reduce accuracy.

Libraries were constructed by multiplex PCR. TCRdb records Illumina HiSeq 4000 as the sequencer. iRepertoire HTBI primers and Arm-PCR amplification of CDR3 regions were used to construct TCR beta libraries. Gel purification was performed on PCR products prior to sequencing. On the study's bioinformatics: A total of 62 TRBV and 14 TRBJ segments were identified across samples and were used for gene usage analysis of CDR3 amino acid clonotypes. COPE and FqMerger were used to merge filtered high-quality paired reads into contigs. BLAST was used to align contigs to IMGT TRBV, TRBD and TRBJ reference genes, and CDR3 was defined according to IMGT. Highly expanded clones were defined as clonotypes with a frequency above 0.1%. Shannon entropy was used to measure repertoire diversity, and the Gini coefficient was used to measure V-J evenness. Public clonotypes were defined as clonotypes shared by more than one individual. The public reads were reanalyzed by TCRdb: fastp trimming at Q25, MiXCR alignment, in-frame beta chains only. Rows are combined by CDR3 protein, so each entry shows the most common genes and DNA. The V and J calls come from TCRdb's annotation, not from the publication. This sample has some 450,000 distinct CDR3 sequences in its table, and about 17% of those were observed once. Of the sample, about 10% falls within the top ten clones.

This sample's time point label indicates: newly diagnosed GD, antithyroid drugs for less than 3 months. RNA was extracted from PBMCs in TRIzol for both TCR sequencing and RNA sequencing. The diagnosis of Graves' disease followed American Thyroid Association guidelines. Patients for the study were recruited at an endocrinology department in Xi'an, China. From each patient, around 9 milliliters of peripheral blood was collected into an EDTA anticoagulant tube. Ficoll Paque Plus density gradient separation was used to isolate PBMCs, and no additional T cell sorting was done. An Agilent 2100 Bioanalyzer and agarose gel were used to check RNA quality, and a NanoDrop 2000 was used to measure RNA concentration. These data also featured in a second study, about T cells in Graves' hyperthyroidism and ophthalmopathy. As described in the second report: A patient counted as having stable Graves' hyperthyroidism if no progression to ophthalmopathy occurred over 18 months of follow-up. Hyperthyroidism patients were newly diagnosed, had a disease duration of under 2 months, and were aged 18 to 65 years. The study excluded patients with uncontrolled infections, other autoimmune diseases, pregnancy or lactation. Diagnoses relied on clinical symptoms, serum thyroxine and TRAb, thyroid ultrasound and orbital computed tomography. For the first round of RT-PCR on the TCR CDR3, the HTBI primer set was used together with the Qiagen OneStep RT-PCR kit. Most expanded thyroid clonotypes (frequency above 0.001) were also found in blood, which suggests that blood repertoires may mirror thyroid immune responses. A 13 V-J signature model separated ophthalmopathy from stable hyperthyroidism, with around 88% sensitivity and roughly 81% specificity in cross-validation and 80%/75% in testing. During validation, the model predicted progression to ophthalmopathy a median of about 5.9 months ahead of onset, with around 71% sensitivity and 72% to 80% specificity. To identify distinguishing TCR V-J signatures, a discovery cohort of 90 to 100 patients was used, comprising fewer than 45 with Graves' ophthalmopathy and around 57 with stable Graves' hyperthyroidism. Prospective prediction of ophthalmopathy was tested in an independent validation cohort consisting of some 18 hyperthyroidism patients and some 15 patients who later progressed to ophthalmopathy. The approximately 97 discovery patients were randomly divided into training and test sets at a 7:3 ratio. Thyroid tissue and blood T-cell repertoires from about six Graves' hyperthyroidism patients were also compared in the study. After blood sampling, hyperthyroidism patients were treated with methimazole at a starting dose of 30 mg daily, and ophthalmopathy patients were treated with high-dose intravenous methylprednisolone. Libraries were constructed in a second round of multiplex PCR, after which size selection and purification were carried out. Libraries were sequenced paired-end with 100 bp reads on an Illumina HiSeq2000. SOAPnuke was used to process the raw data, throwing out any read that contained adapters or uncalled bases, had a mean Phred below 15, or lacked an exact constant-primer or identifier match. High-quality paired reads were merged with COPE v1.2.5, and unique nucleotide sequences were defined as clonotypes. MiTCR v1.1 was used to align clonotypes to the IMGT TRBV, TRBD and TRBJ reference segments. The analysis included only V-J combinations with a frequency above 0.0001, which together covered 99% to 99.2% of the repertoires. The TCS score was defined as the ratio of F50 (clonal expansion) to E x V (chaos), calculated using BLOSUM62-based TCRdist between CDR3 peptides within each V-J. Welch's t-statistics and random forest reduced fewer than 600 V-J features to roughly 13, which were used in a naive Bayes classifier (R e1071). No statistical method was used to set the sample size in advance, and investigators knew the group allocation. TCR Vbeta CDR3 sequencing of some 140 peripheral blood samples (under 45 ophthalmopathy, 75 to 85 hyperthyroidism and roughly 17 progressor patients) is reported in the paper.

This sequence was found in a woman younger than 45 with Graves disease. Donor details come from another sample of the same person, matched by shared clones. The sample was peripheral blood mononuclear cells (PBMCs), taken at new diagnosis, from a patient treated with antithyroid drugs.

The CDR3 reads CSARRASGTYNEQFF. Read as DNA, the sequence is TGCAGTGCTAGACGGGCTAGCGGGACCTACAATGAGCAGTTCTTC. The chain is assembled from TRBV20-1 and TRBJ2-1; 9 bases in the junction line up with TRBD2. Unmatched junction bases come to 4, with V trimmed by 2 bases and J by 2 bases. The cysteine opens and the phenylalanine closes a CDR3 of 15 amino acids. This entry keeps only the CDR3 DNA: 45 bases, framed from base 1. Looking up the germline V gene (reference sequence) yields CDR1 DFQATT and CDR2 SNEGSKA.